A single sample gave rise to the 12 T cell receptor beta chains below, sequenced in a study of PD-1 blockade in classical Hodgkin lymphoma. There was relapse after autologous stem cell transplantation in every patient, and there was variation in brentuximab vedotin exposure. Sequenced by immunoSEQ multiplex PCR; TCRdb stores in-frame clones only, minus some. The sample lists approximately 100,000 clones, roughly 91% occurring once. The sequenced sample was peripheral blood mononuclear cells (PBMCs), obtained before the second cycle of nivolumab. Every receptor here comes from a human donor with classical Hodgkin lymphoma.

This chain links TRBV9 with TRBJ2-1; maybe TRBD1 (5 bases). The V gene lost 2 bases and the J gene lost 8 bases, with 17 bases spanning the gap. CDR3 length: 15 amino acids. Germline CDR1 is SGDLS and CDR2 is YYNGEE. CDR3 sequence: CASSVAAGPWDEQFF. CDR3 nucleotides: TGTGCCAGCAGCGTGGCGGCAGGGCCTTGGGATGAGCAGTTCTTC.

The chain has TRBV7-2 and TRBJ2-2, with 14 bases aligning to TRBD2. V lost 5 bases, J lost 7 bases, and 6 bases stayed unmatched. The CDR3 covers 16 residues. Looked up from germline, CDR1 is SGHTA and CDR2 is FQGNSA. CDR3 residues: CASSVTSGGAVGELFF. The CDR3, as DNA: TGTGCCAGCAGCGTGACTAGCGGGGGGGCAGTCGGGGAGCTGTTTTTT.

The chain joins TRBV9 to TRBJ1-5, with D uncertain. The germline CDR1 and CDR2 sequences are SGDLS and YYNGEE. The CDR3 covers 13 residues. Trimming stripped 0 bases from V and 7 bases from J, with 8 bases between. The CDR3 DNA follows: TGTGCCAGCAGCGTAGATCTGGGCCAGCCCCAGCATTTT. Protein sequence: CASSVDLGQPQHF.

The rearrangement joins TRBV5-1 to TRBJ2-3; 8 bases agree with TRBD2. The germline gives CDR1 SGHRS, CDR2 YFSETQ. V lost 1 base and J lost 2; bases outside the gene matches: 9. This CDR3 region has 17 residues. The CDR3 nucleotides are TGCGCCAGCAGCTTGTCTACTAGCGGTGAAATCACAGATACGCAGTATTTT. Translation: CASSLSTSGEITDTQYF.

This sequence joins TRBV9 and TRBJ2-7; 7 nucleotides line up with TRBD1. Trimming took 2 bases from V and 2 from J; bases not matched to a gene: 7. Germline assignment: CDR1 SGDLS and CDR2 YYNGEE. The CDR3 length is 15 residues. The chain's CDR3 is CASSVVPGTAYEQYF. The CDR3 nucleotides read TGTGCCAGCAGCGTCGTCCCAGGGACAGCCTACGAGCAGTACTTC. Drawing the rest from reference TRBV9 and TRBJ2-7, the complete variable domain is DSGVTQTPKHLITATGQRVTLRCSPRSGDLSVYWYQQSLDQGLQFLIQYYNGEERAKGNILERFSAQQFPDLHSELNLSSLELGDSALYFCASSVVPGTAYEQYFGPGTRLTVT.

The rearrangement joins TRBV5-1 to TRBJ2-1; D remains ambiguous. Germline lookup yields CDR1 SGHRS and CDR2 YFSETQ. The CDR3 is 14 amino acids. V was trimmed by 0 bases and J by 2 bases, leaving 6 bases between them. The CDR3 nucleotides are TGCGCCAGCAGCTTGGACCACGCCTACAATGAGCAGTTCTTC. It encodes CASSLDHAYNEQFF. The full variable domain, rest sourced from reference TRBV5-1 and TRBJ2-1, is KAGVTQTPRYLIKTRGQQVTLSCSPISGHRSVSWYQQTPGQGLQFLFEYFSETQRNKGNFPGRFSGRQFSNSRSEMNVSTLELGDSALYLCASSLDHAYNEQFFGPGTRLTVL.

V gene TRBV28 combines with J gene TRBJ2-5, with D maybe TRBD1 (5 bases). The CDR3 runs 12 residues. Germline CDR1 MDHEN, CDR2 SYDVKM. The V gene lost 5 bases and the J gene lost 5 bases, with 9 bases spanning the gap. The CDR3 sequence: CASSRGRETQYF. CDR3 sequence (DNA): TGTGCCAGCAGTAGGGGCCGGGAGACCCAGTACTTC. Full variable domain (rest looked up from reference TRBV28 and TRBJ2-5): DVKVTQSSRYLVKRTGEKVFLECVQDMDHENMFWYRQDPGLGLRLIYFSYDVKMKEKGDIPEGYSVSREKKERFSLILESASTNQTSMYLCASSRGRETQYFGPGTRLLVL.

In its sample, this clone was seen once. This chain uses TRBV10-3 with TRBJ2-2, with 7 bases that match TRBD1. The CDR3 runs to 13 residues. V shed 10 bases, J shed 1 base, and the junction held 3 bases outside the gene matches. Germline V gene sequence: CDR1 ENHRY, CDR2 SYGVKD. The CDR3 protein is CASRQGNTGELFF. The CDR3 DNA follows: TGTGCCAGCAGACAGGGGAACACCGGGGAGCTGTTTTTT.

V usage is TRBV7-2 and J usage is TRBJ2-7; a possible D gene is TRBD1 (6 bases). Germline V gene sequence: CDR1 SGHTA, CDR2 FQGNSA. With 4 bases removed from V and 4 bases from J, the gap between germline ends came to 14 bases. The CDR3 is made up of 14 amino acids. The CDR3 is CASSSGTSLYEQYF. CDR3 DNA sequence: TGTGCCAGCAGCTCCGGGACATCTTTATACGAGCAGTACTTC. Using reference TRBV7-2 and TRBJ2-7 for the parts outside the CDR3, the full variable domain is GAGVSQSPSNKVTEKGKDVELRCDPISGHTALYWYRQSLGQGLEFLIYFQGNSAPDKSGLPSDRFSAERTGGSVSTLTIQRTQQEDSAVYLCASSSGTSLYEQYFGPGTRLTVT.

The CDR3 nucleotides are TGTGCCAGCTCGGCCGGGGAGGGTGAAGCTTTCTTT. Translating gives CASSAGEGEAFF. The chain couples TRBV18 to TRBJ1-1; D not resolved. The CDR3 runs 12 residues. The germline gives CDR1 KGHSH, CDR2 LQKENI. Between the trimmed V and J ends, which lost 6 bases and 7 bases, there was a span of 12 bases.

The count of this clone is one. The rearrangement links TRBV30 to TRBJ2-2, with 7 bases matching TRBD1. Looked up from germline, CDR1 is GTSNPN and CDR2 is SVGIG (reference sequence). The trim removed 2 bases at V and 2 bases at J, leaving 8 bases unmatched. The CDR3 runs 16 residues. The CDR3, as DNA: TGTGCCTGGAGTCGAACGACAGGGTTAAACACCGGGGAGCTGTTTTTT. The encoded protein is CAWSRTTGLNTGELFF.

This clone is a singleton in its sample. The DNA for the CDR3 is TGTGCCAGCAGCCCGAGTCCTGGGGCCAACGTCCTGACTTTC. This codes for CASSPSPGANVLTF. V and J are TRBV7-3 and TRBJ2-6; the D is unclear. Germline CDR1 reads SGHTA; CDR2 reads FQGTGA. The CDR3 length is 14 residues. V dropped 5 bases and J dropped 2 bases, with 7 bases sitting between them. Full variable domain (rest looked up from reference TRBV7-3 and TRBJ2-6): GAGVSQTPSNKVTEKGKYVELRCDPISGHTALYWYRQSLGQGPEFLIYFQGTGAADDSGLPNDRFFAVRPEGSVSTLKIQRTERGDSAVYLCASSPSPGANVLTFGAGSRLTVL.